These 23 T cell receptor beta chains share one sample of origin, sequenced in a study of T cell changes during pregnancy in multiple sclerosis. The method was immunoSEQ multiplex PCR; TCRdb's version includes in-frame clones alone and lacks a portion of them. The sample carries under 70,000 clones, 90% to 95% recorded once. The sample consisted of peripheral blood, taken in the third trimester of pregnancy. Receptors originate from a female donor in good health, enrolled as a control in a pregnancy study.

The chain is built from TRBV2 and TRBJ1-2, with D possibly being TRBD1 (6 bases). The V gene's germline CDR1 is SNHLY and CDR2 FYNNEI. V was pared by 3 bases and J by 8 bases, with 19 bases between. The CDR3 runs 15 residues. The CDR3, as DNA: TGTGCCAGCAGTGAGGGACACCAGGGGCAACGAGGCTACACCTTC. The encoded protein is CASSEGHQGQRGYTF.

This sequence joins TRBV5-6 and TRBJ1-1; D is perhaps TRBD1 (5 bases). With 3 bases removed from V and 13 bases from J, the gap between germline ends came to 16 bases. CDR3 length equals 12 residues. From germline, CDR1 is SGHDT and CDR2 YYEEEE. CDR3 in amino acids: CASSWGGAILFF. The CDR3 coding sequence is TGTGCCAGCAGCTGGGGCGGGGCCATCCTTTTCTTT.

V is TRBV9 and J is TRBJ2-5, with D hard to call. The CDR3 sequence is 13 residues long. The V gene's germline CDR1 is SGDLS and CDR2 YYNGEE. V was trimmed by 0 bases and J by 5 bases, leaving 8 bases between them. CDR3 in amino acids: CASSVVSSETQYF. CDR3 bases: TGTGCCAGCAGCGTAGTTAGCAGCGAGACCCAGTACTTC. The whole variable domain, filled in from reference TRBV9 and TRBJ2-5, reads DSGVTQTPKHLITATGQRVTLRCSPRSGDLSVYWYQQSLDQGLQFLIQYYNGEERAKGNILERFSAQQFPDLHSELNLSSLELGDSALYFCASSVVSSETQYFGPGTRLLVL.

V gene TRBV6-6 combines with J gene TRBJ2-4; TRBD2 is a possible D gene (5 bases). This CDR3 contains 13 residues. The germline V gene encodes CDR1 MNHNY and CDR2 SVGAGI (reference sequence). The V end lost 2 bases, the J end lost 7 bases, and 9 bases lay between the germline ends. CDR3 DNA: TGTGCCAGCAGTTACGGGCAGCGGAACATTCAGTACTTC. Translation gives CASSYGQRNIQYF.

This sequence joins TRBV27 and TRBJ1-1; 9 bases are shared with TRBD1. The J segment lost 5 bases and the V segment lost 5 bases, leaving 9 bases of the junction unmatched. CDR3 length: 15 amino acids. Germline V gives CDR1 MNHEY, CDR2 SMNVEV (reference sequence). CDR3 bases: TGTGCCAGCAGTCTCGACCTGACAGGGGGGACTGAAGCTTTCTTT. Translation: CASSLDLTGGTEAFF.

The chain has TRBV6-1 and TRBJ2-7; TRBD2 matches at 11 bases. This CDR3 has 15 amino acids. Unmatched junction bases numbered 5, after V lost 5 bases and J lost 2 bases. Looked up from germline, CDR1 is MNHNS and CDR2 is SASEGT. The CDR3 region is CASSFGLAGTYEQYF. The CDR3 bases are TGTGCCAGCAGTTTTGGACTAGCGGGCACCTACGAGCAGTACTTC.

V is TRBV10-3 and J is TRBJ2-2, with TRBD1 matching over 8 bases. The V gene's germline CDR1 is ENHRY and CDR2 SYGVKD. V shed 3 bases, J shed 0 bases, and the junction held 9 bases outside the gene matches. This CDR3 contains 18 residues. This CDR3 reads CAISDRGFRGPNTGELFF. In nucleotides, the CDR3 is TGTGCCATCAGTGATAGGGGTTTCAGGGGGCCGAACACCGGGGAGCTGTTTTTT.

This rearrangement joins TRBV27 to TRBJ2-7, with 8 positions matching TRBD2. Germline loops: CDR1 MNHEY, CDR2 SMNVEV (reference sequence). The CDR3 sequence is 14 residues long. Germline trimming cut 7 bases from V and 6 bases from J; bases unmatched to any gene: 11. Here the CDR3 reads CASTPSGFLGEQYF. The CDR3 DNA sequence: TGTGCCAGCACCCCTAGCGGGTTCCTAGGCGAGCAGTACTTC.

The CDR3 spells CASSQRQGATNTEAFF. Here the CDR3 DNA reads TGTGCCAGCAGCCAAAGACAGGGGGCGACGAACACTGAAGCTTTCTTT. The chain joins TRBV14 to TRBJ1-1; 10 bases line up with TRBD1. V lost 2 bases to trimming and J lost 1 base; unmatched junction nucleotides: 4. This CDR3 has 16 residues. From germline, CDR1 is SGHDN and CDR2 FVKESK.

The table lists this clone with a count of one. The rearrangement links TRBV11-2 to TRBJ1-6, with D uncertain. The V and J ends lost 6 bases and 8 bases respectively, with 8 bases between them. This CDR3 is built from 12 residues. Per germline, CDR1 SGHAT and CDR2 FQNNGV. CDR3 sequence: CASRLGDSPLHF. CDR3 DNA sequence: TGTGCCAGCAGGCTGGGAGATTCACCCCTCCACTTT.

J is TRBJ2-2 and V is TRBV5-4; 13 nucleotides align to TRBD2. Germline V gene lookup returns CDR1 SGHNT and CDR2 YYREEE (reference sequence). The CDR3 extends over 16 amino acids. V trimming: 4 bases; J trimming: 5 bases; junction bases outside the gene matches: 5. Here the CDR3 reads CASSGLAGVKTGELFF. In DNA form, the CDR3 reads TGTGCCAGCAGCGGACTAGCGGGAGTAAAAACCGGGGAGCTGTTTTTT.

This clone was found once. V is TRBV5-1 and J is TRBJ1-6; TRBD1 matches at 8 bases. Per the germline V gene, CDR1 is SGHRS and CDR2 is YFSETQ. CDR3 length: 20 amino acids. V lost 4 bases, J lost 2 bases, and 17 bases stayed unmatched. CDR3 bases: TGCGCCAGCAGCGCCGTCACCGGGACAGGCCGCTACACCTATAATTCACCCCTCCACTTT. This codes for CASSAVTGTGRYTYNSPLHF.

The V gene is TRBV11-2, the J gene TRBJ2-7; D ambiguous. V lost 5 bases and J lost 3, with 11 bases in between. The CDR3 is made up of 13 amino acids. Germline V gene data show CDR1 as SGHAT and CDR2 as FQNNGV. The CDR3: CASSADFYYEQYF. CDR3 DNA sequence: TGTGCCAGCAGCGCAGACTTTTACTACGAGCAGTACTTC. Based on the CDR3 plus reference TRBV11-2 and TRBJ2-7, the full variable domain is EAGVAQSPRYKIIEKRQSVAFWCNPISGHATLYWYQQILGQGPKLLIQFQNNGVVDDSQLPKDRFSAERLKGVDSTLKIQPAKLEDSAVYLCASSADFYYEQYFGPGTRLTVT.

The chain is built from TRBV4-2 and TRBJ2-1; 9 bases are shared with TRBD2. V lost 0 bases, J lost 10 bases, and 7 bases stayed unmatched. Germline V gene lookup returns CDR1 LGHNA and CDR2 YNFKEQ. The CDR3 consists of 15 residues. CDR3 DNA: TGTGCCAGCAGCCAAGATCTGGCGGGAGGGCAAGAGCAGTTCTTC. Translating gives CASSQDLAGGQEQFF.

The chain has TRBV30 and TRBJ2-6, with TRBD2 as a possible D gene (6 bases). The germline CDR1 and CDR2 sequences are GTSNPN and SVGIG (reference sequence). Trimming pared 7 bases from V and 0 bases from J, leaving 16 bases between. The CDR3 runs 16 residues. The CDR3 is CAYPGLGVSGANVLTF. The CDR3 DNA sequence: TGTGCCTATCCGGGACTGGGCGTCTCTGGGGCCAACGTCCTGACTTTC.

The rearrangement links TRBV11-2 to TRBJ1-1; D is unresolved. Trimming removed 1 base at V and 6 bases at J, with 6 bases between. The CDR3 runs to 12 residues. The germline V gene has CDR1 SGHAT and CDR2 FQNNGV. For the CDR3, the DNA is TGTGCCAGCAGCTTAGGACAATCTGAAGCTTTCTTT. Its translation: CASSLGQSEAFF.

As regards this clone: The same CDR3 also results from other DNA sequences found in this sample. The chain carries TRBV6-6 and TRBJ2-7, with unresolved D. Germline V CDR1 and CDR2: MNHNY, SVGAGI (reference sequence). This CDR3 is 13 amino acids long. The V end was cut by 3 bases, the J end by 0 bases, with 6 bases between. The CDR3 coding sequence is TGTGCCAGCAGTTATGCGAGCTCCTACGAGCAGTACTTC. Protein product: CASSYASSYEQYF.

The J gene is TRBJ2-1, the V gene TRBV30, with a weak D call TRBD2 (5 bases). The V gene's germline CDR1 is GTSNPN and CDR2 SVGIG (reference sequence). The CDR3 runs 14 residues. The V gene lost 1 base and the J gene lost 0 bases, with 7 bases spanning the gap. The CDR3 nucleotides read TGTGCCTGGAGTGGTGGGAGCTCCTACAATGAGCAGTTCTTC. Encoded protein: CAWSGGSSYNEQFF.

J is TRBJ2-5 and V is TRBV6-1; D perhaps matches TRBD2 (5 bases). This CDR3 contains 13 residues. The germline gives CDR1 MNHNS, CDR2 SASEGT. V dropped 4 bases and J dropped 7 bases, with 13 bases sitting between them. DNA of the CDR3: TGTGCCAGCAGTGTAGAGGGAATGGGGACCCAGTACTTC. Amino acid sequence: CASSVEGMGTQYF.

Here the CDR3 reads CASTEGQLNSPLHF. The CDR3 region has the DNA TGTGCCAGCACCGAAGGACAGCTCAATTCACCCCTCCACTTT. The rearrangement uses TRBV2 and TRBJ1-6, with D maybe TRBD1 (6 bases). Germline loops: CDR1 SNHLY, CDR2 FYNNEI. CDR3 size: 14 residues. The V end was cut by 7 bases, the J end by 7 bases, with 14 bases between.

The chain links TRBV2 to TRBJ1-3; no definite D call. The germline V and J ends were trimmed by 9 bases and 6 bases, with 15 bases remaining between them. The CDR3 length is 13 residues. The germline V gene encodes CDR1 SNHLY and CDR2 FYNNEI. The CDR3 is CARTRQSENTIYF. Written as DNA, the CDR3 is TGTGCCAGGACCCGACAATCGGAAAACACCATATATTTT. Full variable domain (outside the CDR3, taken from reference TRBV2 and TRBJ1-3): EPEVTQTPSHQVTQMGQEVILRCVPISNHLYFYWYRQILGQKVEFLVSFYNNEISEKSEIFDDQFSVERPDGSNFTLKIRSTKLEDSAMYFCARTRQSENTIYFGEGSWLTVV.

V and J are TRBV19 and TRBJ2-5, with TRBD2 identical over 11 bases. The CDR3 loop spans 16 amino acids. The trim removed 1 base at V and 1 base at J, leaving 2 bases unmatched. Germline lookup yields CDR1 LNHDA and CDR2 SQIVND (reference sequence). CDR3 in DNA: TGTGCCAGTAGTATAGTGACTAGCGGGACCCAAGAGACCCAGTACTTC. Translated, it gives CASSIVTSGTQETQYF.

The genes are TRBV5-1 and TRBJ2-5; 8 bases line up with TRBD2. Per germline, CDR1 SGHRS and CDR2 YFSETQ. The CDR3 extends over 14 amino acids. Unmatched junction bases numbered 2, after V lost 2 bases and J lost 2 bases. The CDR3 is CASSLTGGQETQYF. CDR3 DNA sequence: TGCGCCAGCAGCTTAACGGGGGGGCAAGAGACCCAGTACTTC.